These 24 T cell receptor beta chains originate from one sample sequenced in a study of T cells after yellow fever vaccination. TCRdb itself ran the 5' RACE reads through MiXCR, one entry per CDR3 protein. This table holds 200,000 to 300,000 distinct CDR3 sequences, 6.7% found once. This material consisted of CD4+ T cells sorted from PBMCs, taken on the day of the yellow fever booster vaccination. These receptor sequences come from a man younger than 40 who received the YFV17D yellow fever vaccine.

This clonotype was picked up a small number of times. This CDR3 is CASSHKMTEREKLFF. As DNA, the CDR3 is TGTGCCAGCAGCCATAAAATGACAGAAAGAGAAAAACTGTTTTTT. V usage is TRBV14 and J usage is TRBJ1-4; possibly TRBD1 for D (5 bases). The CDR3 totals 15 residues. The V end was cut by 3 bases, the J end by 8 bases, with 16 bases between. Germline values: CDR1 SGHDN, CDR2 FVKESK. Using reference TRBV14 and TRBJ1-4 for the parts outside the CDR3, the full variable domain is EAGVTQFPSHSVIEKGQTVTLRCDPISGHDNLYWYRRVMGKEIKFLLHFVKESKQDESGMPNNRFLAERTGGTYSTLKVQPAELEDSGVYFCASSHKMTEREKLFFGSGTQLSVL.

This clonotype was seen a handful of times. V is TRBV4-1 and J is TRBJ2-1; D is perhaps TRBD2 (7 bases). The V and J ends lost 1 base and 9 bases respectively, with 16 bases between them. The CDR3 length is 15 residues. Germline V gene sequence: CDR1 MGHRA, CDR2 YSYEKL. This chain's CDR3 is CASSQGTGGAGEQFF. CDR3 bases: TGCGCCAGCAGCCAAGGGACTGGGGGGGCTGGTGAGCAGTTCTTC.

The V gene is TRBV20-1, the J gene TRBJ2-1, with 8 bases matching TRBD2. CDR1 is DFQATT, CDR2 SNEGSKA, per germline (reference sequence). The CDR3 consists of 15 residues. After removal of 5 bases from V and 5 bases from J, the junction contained 11 bases not matched to a gene. For the CDR3, the DNA is TGCAGTGCTCCGACCGGACTAGCCCACAACAATGAGCAGTTCTTC. As protein: CSAPTGLAHNNEQFF.

V gene TRBV12-3 or TRBV12-4 combines with J gene TRBJ2-1, with 7 bases that match TRBD2. The length of the CDR3 is 17 residues. Trimming cost V 2 bases and J 0 bases; bases outside gene matches: 7. The CDR3 DNA follows: TGTGCCAGCAGTTTAAGGCGGGGGACGAACTCCTACAATGAGCAGTTCTTC. Its protein is CASSLRRGTNSYNEQFF.

The chain combines TRBV4-3 with TRBJ1-4; no reliable D call. V was pared by 0 bases and J by 7 bases, with 12 bases between. Germline CDR1 is LGHNA and CDR2 is YSLEER. CDR3 length: 15 amino acids. The CDR3 sequence: CASSQDFAGSEKLFF. Written as DNA, the CDR3 is TGCGCCAGCAGCCAAGATTTCGCGGGTTCTGAAAAACTGTTTTTT.

This clonotype was counted only a few times. The chain couples TRBV24-1 to TRBJ2-1; possible D gene TRBD1, 6 bases. Trimming stripped 5 bases from V and 7 bases from J, with 20 bases between. CDR1 and CDR2 from the germline V gene are KGHDR and SFDVKD. The CDR3 extends over 16 amino acids. The CDR3 DNA reads as TGTGCCACCAGTGGGCAGGGGAAGATTGGGTTTAATGAGCAGTTCTTC. Translation gives CATSGQGKIGFNEQFF.

This clonotype has a handful of counts. The chain carries TRBV18 and TRBJ2-1, with D possibly TRBD2 on 6 matching bases. Germline assignment: CDR1 KGHSH and CDR2 LQKENI. The length of the CDR3 is 15 residues. Trimming shortened V by 4 bases and J by 8 bases, and 18 bases separated the two germline ends. CDR3 in amino acids: CASSLSSGDTDEQFF. CDR3 sequence (DNA): TGTGCCAGCTCACTTTCGTCGGGGGATACGGATGAGCAGTTCTTC.

This clonotype has more than one count but fewer than ten. The gene calls are TRBV2 and TRBJ1-1; D gene uncertain. V lost 8 bases and J lost 9, with 13 bases in between. CDR3 size: 11 residues. CDR1 is SNHLY, CDR2 FYNNEI, per germline. The CDR3 region is CASRTDLQAFF. CDR3 in DNA: TGTGCCAGCCGAACAGATCTACAAGCTTTCTTT.

The sample holds many counts of this clonotype. The chain couples TRBV28 to TRBJ1-1; D not resolved. The CDR3 spans 12 residues. Germline assignment: CDR1 MDHEN and CDR2 SYDVKM. The V gene lost 6 bases and the J gene lost 2 bases, with 7 bases spanning the gap. Written as DNA, the CDR3 is TGTGCCAGCAGCTTAGTTAACACTGAAGCTTTCTTT. Protein: CASSLVNTEAFF.

V and J are TRBV7-9 and TRBJ2-3; D remains ambiguous. This CDR3 spans 12 amino acids. V was clipped by 5 bases and J by 7 bases, with 10 bases between them. The germline gives CDR1 SEHNR, CDR2 FQNEAQ (reference sequence). The CDR3 reads CASSPGPNTQYF. For the CDR3, the DNA is TGTGCCAGCAGCCCCGGCCCTAATACGCAGTATTTT.

The V gene is TRBV20-1, the J gene TRBJ2-1; 15 positions match TRBD2. CDR3 length equals 14 residues. Germline V gene lookup returns CDR1 DFQATT and CDR2 SNEGSKA (reference sequence). The V gene end was trimmed by 5 bases and the J gene end by 12 bases; junction bases not matched to a gene: 8. The CDR3 coding sequence is TGCAGTGCTTGGGGACTAGCGGGAGGCCATGGGCAGTTCTTC. It is translated as CSAWGLAGGHGQFF.

The CDR3 DNA reads as TGTGCCAGCAGCCCCTTAATCGCAGCGGGGTACAATGAGCAGTTCTTC. This sequence encodes CASSPLIAAGYNEQFF. The rearrangement joins TRBV7-2 to TRBJ2-1; 7 nucleotides align to TRBD2. Unmatched junction bases numbered 11, after V lost 5 bases and J lost 4 bases. The germline V gene has CDR1 SGHTA and CDR2 FQGNSA. The CDR3 has 16 amino acids.

V is TRBV21-1 and J is TRBJ1-1; the tabulated D call, TRBD1, remains unverified against the DNA. TRBV21-1 is shown as a pseudogene. The CDR3 has 18 residues. The CDR3 protein is CASSTLWDRGTQNTEAFF. In nucleotides, the CDR3 is TGTGCCAGCAGCACTCTGTGGGACAGGGGGACACAGAACACTGAAGCTTTCTTT.

This clonotype was seen many times. V gene TRBV6-2 or TRBV6-3 combines with J gene TRBJ2-1, with a tentative D call TRBD1 (8 bases). Germline loops: CDR1 MNHEY, CDR2 SVGEGT. The CDR3 loop spans 14 amino acids. In DNA form, the CDR3 reads TGTGCGGGGAGGGGGACAGGTTCCTACAATGAGCAGTTCTTC. Translated: CAGRGTGSYNEQFF.

This clonotype was observed a few times. The V and J genes are TRBV7-2 and TRBJ2-3; unclear D gene. V lost 6 bases and J lost 4, with 11 bases in between. The CDR3 length is 13 residues. Looked up from germline, CDR1 is SGHTA and CDR2 is FQGNSA. This chain's CDR3 is CASRPESPDTQYF. For the CDR3, the DNA is TGTGCCAGCAGACCGGAGTCCCCAGATACGCAGTATTTT.

This clonotype has a handful of counts. The chain links TRBV12-5 to TRBJ2-7; D is possibly TRBD1 or TRBD2 (5 bases each). Germline CDR1 and CDR2: LGHNT and FRNRAP. Trimming removed 7 bases from V and 6 bases from J, with 10 bases in between. CDR3 size: 11 residues. In DNA, the CDR3 is TGTGCTAGTGCCTTTGGGGGCGAGCAGTACTTC. It yields the protein CASAFGGEQYF.

Ten or more counts support this clonotype. This sequence joins TRBV18 and TRBJ1-1; 8 positions agree with TRBD1. V was pared by 4 bases and J by 0 bases, with 4 bases of the junction left unmatched. The CDR3 loop spans 15 amino acids. The germline CDR1 and CDR2 sequences are KGHSH and LQKENI. The CDR3 DNA reads as TGTGCCAGCTCACTAGGACAGGGAATGAACACTGAAGCTTTCTTT. This encodes CASSLGQGMNTEAFF.

This clonotype was observed many times. V and J are TRBV5-1 and TRBJ1-1; D is unclear. This CDR3 is 13 amino acids long. V lost 4 bases, J lost 1 base, and 8 bases lay in between. Germline CDR1 is SGHRS and CDR2 is YFSETQ. The CDR3 reads CASSRGSNTEAFF. The CDR3 coding sequence is TGCGCCAGCAGCCGGGGATCGAACACTGAAGCTTTCTTT.

This clonotype has ten or more counts. The V gene is TRBV12-3 or TRBV12-4, the J gene TRBJ2-1, with a possible D match to TRBD1 (6 bases). This CDR3 spans 14 amino acids. Trimming removed 0 bases from V and 5 bases from J, with 8 bases in between. CDR3 sequence reads: CASSLAQGNNEQFF. The DNA of the CDR3 is TGTGCCAGCAGTTTAGCTCAGGGGAACAATGAGCAGTTCTTC.

The chain recombines TRBV5-1 with TRBJ2-5, with 7 bases identical to TRBD2. The germline gives CDR1 SGHRS, CDR2 YFSETQ. V dropped 7 bases and J dropped 5; count of bases not matched to a gene: 11. The CDR3 runs 14 residues. This CDR3 reads CASRPSGILETQYF. As DNA, the CDR3 is TGCGCCAGCCGGCCAAGCGGGATATTGGAGACCCAGTACTTC.

Notes on this clonotype: With a much larger clone just one base away, this may be a read error. This rearrangement joins TRBV7-3 to TRBJ2-1; possibly TRBD1 for D (5 bases). CDR3 size: 14 residues. Germline V gene sequence: CDR1 SGHTA, CDR2 FQGTGA. The CDR3, as DNA: TGTGACAGCAGCTTAATGTCTGGGGCCCATGAGCAGTTCTTC. This gives the protein CDSSLMSGAHEQFF.

In this sample, this clonotype turned up many times. The chain recombines TRBV4-2 with TRBJ2-7, with TRBD2 identical over 10 bases. From germline, CDR1 is LGHNA and CDR2 YNFKEQ. The CDR3 spans 14 residues. The V segment lost 1 base and the J segment 4 bases; nucleotides outside the gene matches: 1. The CDR3 loop reads CASSQGSGRYEQYF. The CDR3 DNA is TGTGCCAGCAGCCAAGGTAGCGGGAGGTACGAGCAGTACTTC.

This chain joins TRBV28 and TRBJ1-3; D gene unclear. V dropped 3 bases and J dropped 10 bases, with 7 bases sitting between them. Germline V gives CDR1 MDHEN, CDR2 SYDVKM. This CDR3 has 11 amino acids. The CDR3 protein is CASSFVRTIYF. The DNA of the CDR3 is TGTGCCAGCAGTTTTGTTCGGACCATATATTTT. Variable domain in full (rest from reference TRBV28 and TRBJ1-3): DVKVTQSSRYLVKRTGEKVFLECVQDMDHENMFWYRQDPGLGLRLIYFSYDVKMKEKGDIPEGYSVSREKKERFSLILESASTNQTSMYLCASSFVRTIYFGEGSWLTVV.

This clonotype was seen many times. V and J are TRBV6-5 and TRBJ1-1; possible D gene TRBD1, 6 bases. The length of the CDR3 is 13 residues. Germline V gene data show CDR1 as MNHEY and CDR2 as SVGAGI. V was trimmed by 6 bases and J by 6 bases, leaving 14 bases between them. The CDR3 loop is CASSTLRGSEAFF. DNA of the CDR3: TGTGCCAGCAGCACCCTCAGGGGATCTGAAGCTTTCTTT.